This entry lists 23 T cell receptor beta chains sequenced from one sample in a study of T-cell reconstitution after alpha-beta-depleted transplantation in children. Library preparation (for TCRbeta) was performed with unique molecular identifiers. Using its own MiXCR run on the PCR reads, TCRdb lists one record per CDR3 protein. The repertoire holds 130,000 to 150,000 distinct CDR3 sequences, with about 8.8% as singletons. The sample was PBMCs, mostly from graft donor cells, taken 180 days after TCRalphabeta/CD19-depleted stem cell transplant. The receptors shown here come from a female patient aged 2-15 years who had a stem cell transplant for congenital amegakaryocytic thrombocytopenia, so the T cells may come from the graft donor.

The rearrangement joins TRBV7-2 to TRBJ2-3, with 7 positions matching TRBD2. The CDR3 sequence is 15 residues long. The V gene end was trimmed by 0 bases and the J gene end by 3 bases; junction bases not matched to a gene: 3. CDR1 is SGHTA, CDR2 FQGNSA, per germline. The DNA of the CDR3 is TGTGCCAGCAGCTTAGCGGCGGGAGTGACAGATACGCAGTATTTT. Its translation: CASSLAAGVTDTQYF.

This clonotype occurred many times. The V call is TRBV14, the J call TRBJ2-7, with a weak D call TRBD1 (5 bases). The CDR3 is 14 amino acids. Germline CDR1 reads SGHDN; CDR2 reads FVKESK. Trimming stripped 0 bases from V and 4 bases from J, with 10 bases between. CDR3 DNA: TGTGCCAGCAGCCAAGAAAGGGGCGAGTACGAGCAGTACTTC. It codes for CASSQERGEYEQYF.

As regards this clonotype: An end of the junction does not agree with germline; a read error may underlie this. The chain uses TRBV7-6 and TRBJ2-1, with D perhaps TRBD2 (6 bases). Germline loops: CDR1 SGHVS, CDR2 FNYEAQ. This CDR3 has 14 amino acids. This CDR3 is CASSLARRGNEQFF. Here the CDR3 DNA reads TGTGCCAGCAGCCTAGCGAGAAGGGGCAATGAGCAGTTCTTC.

There are a few counts of this clonotype. At one of its ends the junction is not consistent with the germline gene, which may arise from a read error. This chain joins TRBV24-1 and TRBJ2-6, with D uncertain. There are 13 residues in the CDR3. The germline V gene has CDR1 KGHDR and CDR2 SFDVKD. Here the CDR3 reads CATRDSGANVLTF. The CDR3 DNA reads TGTGCCACCAGGGATTCTGGGGCCAACGTCCTGACTTTC.

This clonotype was detected many times. V usage is TRBV10-3 and J usage is TRBJ2-1, with 10 bases identical to TRBD2. The CDR3 runs to 15 residues. J was trimmed by 5 bases and V by 0 bases; bases with no gene match: 1. The germline gives CDR1 ENHRY, CDR2 SYGVKD. For the CDR3, the DNA is TGTGCCATCAGTGAGTCGACTAGCGGGCACAATGAGCAGTTCTTC. It is translated as CAISESTSGHNEQFF.

The chain carries TRBV7-3 and TRBJ2-3; D might be TRBD1 or TRBD2, each matching 5 bases. Germline CDR1 is SGHTA and CDR2 is FQGTGA. Trimming shortened V by 2 bases and J by 4 bases, and 22 bases separated the two germline ends. This CDR3 is built from 18 residues. The CDR3 DNA reads as TGTGCCAGCAGCTTATTAGGGGACCCGACTTTGGGGGCAGATACGCAGTATTTT. It is translated as CASSLLGDPTLGADTQYF.

This clonotype was observed at least ten times. V is TRBV5-1 and J is TRBJ2-7; TRBD1 matches at 9 bases. Trimming cost V 1 base and J 3 bases; bases outside gene matches: 8. The CDR3 spans 16 residues. From germline, CDR1 is SGHRS and CDR2 YFSETQ. CDR3 coding DNA: TGCGCCAGCAGCTTGCAACTACAGGGGGCAGGCTACGAGCAGTACTTC. It specifies CASSLQLQGAGYEQYF.

This clonotype has only a few counts. The CDR3 nucleotides are TGTGCCAGCTCCAAAGCCCCCGCGACAGCGGGAGGACCATCTGATACGCAGTATTTT. This codes for CASSKAPATAGGPSDTQYF. The chain couples TRBV3-1 to TRBJ2-3; TRBD2 matches 9 bases. This CDR3 region has 19 residues. V was clipped by 8 bases and J by 6 bases; unmatched bases: 24. CDR1 and CDR2 from the germline V gene are LGHDT and YNNKEL (reference sequence).

This clonotype appeared a few times. This chain connects TRBV12-3 or TRBV12-4 to TRBJ2-5, with D perhaps matching TRBD2 (5 bases). The V and J ends lost 1 base and 5 bases respectively, with 14 bases between them. The CDR3 length is 15 residues. CDR3 in DNA: TGTGCCAGCAGTTTAGTGCTAGCCAGAGTGGAGACCCAGTACTTC. It codes for CASSLVLARVETQYF.

The chain joins TRBV7-3 to TRBJ1-4, with D uncertain. CDR1 SGHTA and CDR2 FQGTGA come from the germline V gene. The CDR3 is 13 amino acids. The V gene lost 4 bases and the J gene lost 7 bases, with 10 bases spanning the gap. CDR3 in amino acids: CASSSAPGEKLFF. Here the CDR3 DNA reads TGTGCCAGCAGCTCTGCCCCGGGTGAAAAACTGTTTTTT.

CDR3 bases: TGCAGTGCTAGAGATAACTTCCGGGACTCCACCGGGGAGCTGTTTTTT. Amino acids: CSARDNFRDSTGELFF. The chain combines TRBV20-1 with TRBJ2-2, with D possibly TRBD2 on 6 matching bases. This CDR3 has 16 residues. Germline CDR1 DFQATT, CDR2 SNEGSKA (reference sequence). Trimming cost V 0 bases and J 4 bases, with 15 bases left between them.

This clonotype has only a few counts. The chain combines TRBV10-3 with TRBJ2-2; no clear D gene. Germline lookup yields CDR1 ENHRY and CDR2 SYGVKD. V lost 6 bases and J lost 3, with 14 bases in between. The CDR3 extends over 15 amino acids. The CDR3 DNA reads as TGTGCCATCAGGAATATTGTGAGAGACACCGGGGAGCTGTTTTTT. It yields the protein CAIRNIVRDTGELFF.

This clonotype was found many times. The J gene is TRBJ2-5, the V gene TRBV12-3 or TRBV12-4; 8 bases match TRBD2. With V trimmed by 3 bases and J by 4 bases, 4 bases remained unmatched. This CDR3 has 14 residues. CDR3 sequence (DNA): TGTGCCAGCAGTTTCGGGCTAGCGGGAGAGACCCAGTACTTC. This gives the protein CASSFGLAGETQYF.

This clonotype was counted at least ten times. The V call is TRBV18, the J call TRBJ2-2, with D unclear. This CDR3 spans 13 amino acids. Trimming took 0 bases from V and 2 from J, leaving 1 base between them. The germline V gene has CDR1 KGHSH and CDR2 LQKENI. The CDR3 sequence: CASSPPNTGELFF. Written as DNA, the CDR3 is TGTGCCAGCTCACCACCAAACACCGGGGAGCTGTTTTTT.

V usage is TRBV14 and J usage is TRBJ2-3, with D hard to call. Germline lookup yields CDR1 SGHDN and CDR2 FVKESK. This CDR3 is 15 amino acids long. Trimming took 4 bases from V and 2 from J, leaving 13 bases between them. In nucleotides, the CDR3 is TGTGCCAGCAGCCCCTATCTAGGATCCACAGATACGCAGTATTTT. This encodes CASSPYLGSTDTQYF. The full variable domain, completed using reference TRBV14 and TRBJ2-3, is EAGVTQFPSHSVIEKGQTVTLRCDPISGHDNLYWYRRVMGKEIKFLLHFVKESKQDESGMPNNRFLAERTGGTYSTLKVQPAELEDSGVYFCASSPYLGSTDTQYFGPGTRLTVL.

This clonotype was counted ten times or more. The chain joins TRBV4-1 to TRBJ2-2; the D is unclear. V dropped 8 bases and J dropped 4 bases, with 17 bases sitting between them. Germline V lookup: CDR1 MGHRA, CDR2 YSYEKL. The CDR3 is 15 amino acids. Written as DNA, the CDR3 is TGCGCCAGCTCCCCCCAACAGCCTACCACCGGGGAGCTGTTTTTT. Protein product: CASSPQQPTTGELFF.

The chain links TRBV7-2 to TRBJ2-1; TRBD2 agrees at 10 bases. Germline V gives CDR1 SGHTA, CDR2 FQGNSA. The CDR3 is made up of 16 amino acids. V was clipped by 4 bases and J by 8 bases; unmatched bases: 11. The CDR3 bases are TGTGCCAGCAGCTCGAGGCTAGCGGGAGTTTTCGATGAGCAGTTCTTC. Translated, it gives CASSSRLAGVFDEQFF.

The gene calls are TRBV5-1 and TRBJ2-5; 8 nucleotides line up with TRBD2. Trimming cost V 0 bases and J 0 bases; bases outside gene matches: 4. This CDR3 is 16 amino acids long. Germline V gene data show CDR1 as SGHRS and CDR2 as YFSETQ. The CDR3 coding sequence is TGCGCCAGCAGCTTGGGCGCTAGCGGGTACCAAGAGACCCAGTACTTC. As protein: CASSLGASGYQETQYF.

This clonotype appeared many times. The gene calls are TRBV20-1 and TRBJ2-3; TRBD2 might be the D (5 bases). The CDR3 extends over 13 amino acids. Trimming pared 6 bases from V and 4 bases from J, leaving 14 bases between. CDR1 DFQATT and CDR2 SNEGSKA come from the germline V gene (reference sequence). Here the CDR3 reads CSAEGLGADTQYF. The CDR3 DNA follows: TGCAGTGCCGAGGGCCTGGGTGCAGATACGCAGTATTTT.

This clonotype has just a few counts. V usage is TRBV20-1 and J usage is TRBJ2-3; a possible D gene is TRBD2 (5 bases). The V gene lost 6 bases and the J gene lost 0 bases, with 16 bases spanning the gap. This CDR3 spans 15 amino acids. Per germline, CDR1 DFQATT and CDR2 SNEGSKA (reference sequence). This CDR3 is CSAPGVGGSTDTQYF. The CDR3, as DNA: TGCAGTGCCCCCGGGGTAGGTGGGAGCACAGATACGCAGTATTTT.

This clonotype was seen repeatedly, ten times or more. The chain couples TRBV29-1 to TRBJ2-7; 7 nucleotides align to TRBD1. Trimming at V came to 8 bases and at J to 6 bases, leaving 16 bases not matched to a gene. The germline CDR1 and CDR2 sequences are SQVTM and ANQGSEA. The CDR3 sequence is 14 residues long. The CDR3 loop is CSPASGQWIAEQYF. The CDR3 region has the DNA TGCAGCCCCGCCTCGGGACAGTGGATCGCCGAGCAGTACTTC.

This clonotype has ten or more counts. As DNA, the CDR3 is TGTGCCAGCACCTGGGGGGAGAGCGCAGATACGCAGTATTTT. Translation gives CASTWGESADTQYF. This chain connects TRBV12-3 or TRBV12-4 to TRBJ2-3, with a weak D call TRBD2 (6 bases). Trimming stripped 7 bases from V and 4 bases from J, with 15 bases between. The length of the CDR3 is 14 residues.

This clonotype came up a few times. The chain uses TRBV7-9 and TRBJ1-4; D uncertain. Germline V gene data show CDR1 as SEHNR and CDR2 as FQNEAQ (reference sequence). The CDR3 is 15 amino acids. The germline V and J ends were trimmed by 5 bases and 4 bases, with 14 bases remaining between them. The CDR3 coding sequence is TGTGCCAGCAGCGTAGAGGCAGCTATTAATGAAAAACTGTTTTTT. The encoded protein is CASSVEAAINEKLFF.